This T cell receptor beta chain appears in the sequencing data of a study of blood T cell repertoires in COVID-19. The CDR3 has 14 residues. CDR1 is SGHAT and CDR2 is FQNNGV in the germline V gene. Losses at the gene ends were 5 bases for V and 1 base for J; bases not matched to a gene: 3. Sequenced by immunoSEQ multiplex PCR; TCRdb stores in-frame clones only, minus some. The table has 75,000 to 90,000 clones, around nine tenths seen once; the top ten hold 4.9%. The TCR was taken from a man between 50 and 59 years old with active or convalescent COVID-19. This sequence joins TRBV11-2 and TRBJ1-1, with 8 bases identical to TRBD1. The sequencing input was peripheral blood. In DNA, the CDR3 is TGTGCCAGCAGCCGTACAGGGGGGAACACTGAAGCTTTCTTT. As protein: CASSRTGGNTEAFF. Variable domain in full (rest from reference TRBV11-2 and TRBJ1-1): EAGVAQSPRYKIIEKRQSVAFWCNPISGHATLYWYQQILGQGPKLLIQFQNNGVVDDSQLPKDRFSAERLKGVDSTLKIQPAKLEDSAVYLCASSRTGGNTEAFFGQGTRLTVV.